One sample yielded the 20 T cell receptor beta chains listed below, sequenced in a study of OX40 agonist ivuxolimab in advanced cancers. Profiling relied on immunoSEQ multiplex PCR, and the TCRdb table lists in-frame clones only, not all of them. The table lists under 25,000 clones, 75% to 85% of them singletons. Sequenced material: CD4+ or CD8+ T cells sorted from blood, taken in a trial of the OX40 agonist ivuxolimab. The receptors stem from an adult with an advanced solid tumor such as melanoma, head and neck, liver or kidney cancer.

This chain joins TRBV7-8 and TRBJ2-3; D gene ambiguous. This CDR3 contains 14 residues. V gave up 3 bases and J gave up 1 base, with 8 bases separating them. Germline CDR1 reads SGHVS; CDR2 reads FQNEAQ. CDR3: CASSFSRGTDTQYF. The CDR3 DNA follows: TGTGCCAGCAGCTTTTCCCGAGGCACAGATACGCAGTATTTT.

V usage is TRBV19 and J usage is TRBJ2-2, with 7 bases lining up with TRBD2. Looked up from germline, CDR1 is LNHDA and CDR2 is SQIVND (reference sequence). This CDR3 has 16 amino acids. The V and J ends lost 3 bases and 2 bases, in that order; junction bases with no gene match: 6. This chain's CDR3 is CASSILAGVNTGELFF. Here the CDR3 DNA reads TGTGCCAGTAGTATTCTTGCGGGGGTCAACACCGGGGAGCTGTTTTTT.

The chain combines TRBV7-9 with TRBJ2-1; 7 bases map to TRBD2. Germline assignment: CDR1 SEHNR and CDR2 FQNEAQ (reference sequence). This CDR3 region has 13 residues. V dropped 6 bases and J dropped 6; count of bases not matched to a gene: 5. The CDR3: CASRSRGVNEQFF. CDR3 coding DNA: TGTGCCAGCAGAAGCCGGGGGGTCAATGAGCAGTTCTTC.

J is TRBJ1-5 and V is TRBV7-9; 7 positions match TRBD1. The CDR3 contains 17 residues. J gave up 0 bases and V 3 bases, and 8 bases lay outside the gene matches. Germline V lookup: CDR1 SEHNR, CDR2 FQNEAQ (reference sequence). CDR3 bases: TGTGCCAGCAGCTTCGGGACAGCTGAAAATAGCAATCAGCCCCAGCATTTT. Translated: CASSFGTAENSNQPQHF.

V usage is TRBV7-8 and J usage is TRBJ2-2, with 8 bases aligning to TRBD1. The CDR3 has 16 amino acids. Germline loops: CDR1 SGHVS, CDR2 FQNEAQ. J gave up 1 base and V 5 bases, and 6 bases lay outside the gene matches. The DNA of the CDR3 is TGTGCCAGCAGCATCACCGGGACAGGGAACACCGGGGAGCTGTTTTTT. Residues: CASSITGTGNTGELFF.

The table lists this clone with a count of one. This chain uses TRBV5-1 with TRBJ2-5; no definite D call. V lost 1 base to trimming and J lost 2 bases, with 0 bases between them. Germline assignment: CDR1 SGHRS and CDR2 YFSETQ. This CDR3 has 11 residues. As DNA, the CDR3 is TGCGCCAGCAGCTTGCAAGAGACCCAGTACTTC. This codes for CASSLQETQYF.

The chain joins TRBV19 to TRBJ1-2; TRBD1 matches 8 bases. Germline V lookup: CDR1 LNHDA, CDR2 SQIVND (reference sequence). Unmatched junction bases numbered 3, after V lost 0 bases and J lost 0 bases. This CDR3 comprises 16 residues. The CDR3 spells CASSIDQQGANYGYTF. The CDR3 DNA follows: TGTGCCAGTAGTATAGATCAACAGGGGGCTAACTATGGCTACACCTTC.

This clone came up once. The chain links TRBV6-5 to TRBJ2-3; D could derive from TRBD1 or TRBD2 (5 bases each). The CDR3 sequence is 15 residues long. The V and J ends lost 2 bases and 3 bases respectively, with 12 bases between them. The V gene's germline CDR1 is MNHEY and CDR2 SVGAGI. The CDR3 protein is CASSYGTARTDTQYF. CDR3 nucleotide sequence: TGTGCCAGCAGTTACGGGACCGCAAGGACAGATACGCAGTATTTT.

The rearrangement uses TRBV7-9 and TRBJ1-5, with D possibly TRBD1 on 6 matching bases. The CDR3 runs 14 residues. Trimming pared 5 bases from V and 5 bases from J, leaving 13 bases between. Per the germline V gene, CDR1 is SEHNR and CDR2 is FQNEAQ (reference sequence). The CDR3 DNA reads TGTGCCAGCAGCCGTACAGGGTCGTATCAGCCCCAGCATTTT. It translates to CASSRTGSYQPQHF.

This clone was recorded once. Here the CDR3 reads CASSLGGGPGGTQYF. CDR3 in DNA: TGTGCCAGCAGCTTAGGAGGGGGTCCGGGCGGTACGCAGTATTTT. The V and J genes are TRBV7-6 and TRBJ2-3, with D possibly matching TRBD1 (6 bases). CDR1 is SGHVS and CDR2 is FNYEAQ in the germline V gene. V lost 1 base and J lost 8, with 16 bases in between. The CDR3 runs 15 residues.

The chain employs TRBV4-1 and TRBJ1-2; maybe TRBD1 (5 bases). Germline V gene data show CDR1 as MGHRA and CDR2 as YSYEKL. V was pared by 3 bases and J by 8 bases, with 19 bases between. This CDR3 contains 15 residues. CDR3 nucleotide sequence: TGCGCCAGCAGCCAGACAGACCGCCCGGTGAGGGGCTACACCTTC. This translates into CASSQTDRPVRGYTF.

The rearrangement uses TRBV29-1 and TRBJ1-2; D might be TRBD1 (5 bases). Germline CDR1 is SQVTM and CDR2 is ANQGSEA. Trimming cost V 2 bases and J 8 bases, with 12 bases left between them. This CDR3 spans 12 amino acids. Here the CDR3 DNA reads TGCAGCGTTGAAAGACAGACCTTCGGCTACACCTTC. Encoded protein: CSVERQTFGYTF.

The chain links TRBV6-1 to TRBJ2-7; D might be TRBD1 (5 bases). Germline V gene sequence: CDR1 MNHNS, CDR2 SASEGT. Trimming removed 4 bases from V and 6 bases from J, with 16 bases in between. The CDR3 contains 14 residues. The CDR3 spells CASSVIRQPLEQYF. DNA for the CDR3: TGTGCCAGCAGTGTGATTCGACAGCCCCTCGAGCAGTACTTC.

This clone was detected only once. The chain employs TRBV2 and TRBJ1-5; D unclear. The CDR3 is made up of 14 amino acids. In germline, CDR1 is SNHLY, CDR2 FYNNEI. V was trimmed by 3 bases and J by 6 bases, leaving 12 bases between them. The CDR3 loop reads CASSDPRVTQPQHF. CDR3 in DNA: TGTGCCAGCAGTGACCCTAGGGTTACTCAGCCCCAGCATTTT.

This sequence joins TRBV29-1 and TRBJ1-4, with TRBD1 as a possible D gene (6 bases). The V and J ends lost 7 bases and 3 bases respectively, with 12 bases between them. Germline values: CDR1 SQVTM, CDR2 ANQGSEA. The CDR3 covers 13 residues. The DNA of the CDR3 is TGCAGCGCCGACTCAGGGGCTAATGAAAAACTGTTTTTT. Amino acids: CSADSGANEKLFF.

The J gene is TRBJ1-6, the V gene TRBV27, with TRBD1 matching over 7 bases. CDR3 length: 16 residues. Germline CDR1 is MNHEY and CDR2 is SMNVEV (reference sequence). J was trimmed by 2 bases and V by 5 bases; bases with no gene match: 6. The CDR3: CASSPTGVAYNSPLHF. In DNA form, the CDR3 reads TGTGCCAGCAGTCCCACAGGGGTAGCCTATAATTCACCCCTCCACTTT.

The chain is built from TRBV18 and TRBJ2-3; D remains ambiguous. Deletions cut 3 bases from V and 0 bases from J, with 7 bases between. CDR1 and CDR2 from the germline V gene are KGHSH and LQKENI. The CDR3 is 14 amino acids. In DNA form, the CDR3 reads TGTGCCAGCTCACCCATCCCTAGCACAGATACGCAGTATTTT. Amino acids: CASSPIPSTDTQYF.

This chain joins TRBV9 and TRBJ2-3; tentative D call: TRBD2 (5 bases). Germline V CDR1 and CDR2: SGDLS, YYNGEE. The CDR3 is made up of 12 amino acids. Trimming cost V 0 bases and J 7 bases, with 6 bases left between them. CDR3 DNA sequence: TGTGCCAGCAGCGTAGCGGGGAATACGCAGTATTTT. Its translation is CASSVAGNTQYF.

The CDR3 spells CASSSTSATYEQYF. Here the CDR3 DNA reads TGTGCCAGCAGTTCAACTAGCGCTACCTACGAGCAGTACTTC. V gene TRBV27 combines with J gene TRBJ2-7, with 7 bases fitting TRBD2. The germline V gene has CDR1 MNHEY and CDR2 SMNVEV (reference sequence). The CDR3 contains 14 residues. V lost 4 bases, J lost 2 bases, and 5 bases stayed unmatched.

This rearrangement joins TRBV4-3 to TRBJ1-6; D is unclear. There are 16 residues in the CDR3. Germline CDR1 and CDR2: LGHNA and YSLEER. Trimming took 0 bases from V and 2 from J, leaving 8 bases between them. Here the CDR3 DNA reads TGCGCCAGCAGCCAAGATTCGGCTCCCTATAATTCACCCCTCCACTTT. Translating it yields CASSQDSAPYNSPLHF.